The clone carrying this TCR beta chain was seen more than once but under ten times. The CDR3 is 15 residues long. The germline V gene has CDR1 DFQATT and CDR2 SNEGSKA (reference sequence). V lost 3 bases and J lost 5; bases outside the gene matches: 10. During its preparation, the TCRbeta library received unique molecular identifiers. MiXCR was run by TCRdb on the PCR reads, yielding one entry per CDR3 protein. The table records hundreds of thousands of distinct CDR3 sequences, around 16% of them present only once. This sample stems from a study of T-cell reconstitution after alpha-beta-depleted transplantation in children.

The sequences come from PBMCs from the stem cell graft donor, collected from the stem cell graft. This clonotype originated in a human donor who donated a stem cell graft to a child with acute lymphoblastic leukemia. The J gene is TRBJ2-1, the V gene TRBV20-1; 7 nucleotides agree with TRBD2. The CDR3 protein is CSARVLTSSHNEQFF. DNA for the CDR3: TGCAGTGCTAGGGTCCTGACTAGCAGCCACAATGAGCAGTTCTTC.